Sequencing of this T cell receptor (beta chain) was carried out in a study of blood T cell repertoires in COVID-19. Overall study: The samples span acute and convalescent COVID-19 from the United States, Italy and Spain.

Germline lookup yields CDR1 LGHDT and CDR2 YNNKEL (reference sequence). The V gene end was trimmed by 2 bases and the J gene end by 1 base; junction bases not matched to a gene: 14. This CDR3 contains 19 residues. Sequencing was performed with immunoSEQ multiplex PCR; in TCRdb, only in-frame clones are kept and a portion is missing. The sample lists approximately 230,000 clones, about four fifths seen once, with roughly 10% in the top ten. The receptor was isolated from a man older than 75 with acute or convalescent COVID-19. This rearrangement joins TRBV3-1 (or the pseudogene TRBV3-2) to TRBJ2-4, with TRBD1 matching over 7 bases. Sequences were obtained from peripheral blood. The CDR3: CASSQTAGTAGQAKNIQYF. CDR3 nucleotide sequence: TGTGCCAGCAGCCAAACCGCCGGGACAGCTGGCCAGGCCAAAAACATTCAGTACTTC.